This TCR beta chain was documented in a study of CD8 T cells in ankylosing spondylitis. Study-wide results and limits: As reported, disease-linked clones showed significant enrichment in matched ankylosing spondylitis synovial fluid.

Germline trimming cut 2 bases from V and 3 bases from J; bases unmatched to any gene: 21. This CDR3 has 21 amino acids. CDR1 and CDR2 from the germline V gene are MNHEY and SVGEGT. TCRdb reanalysed the 5' RACE reads using MiXCR and keeps one entry per CDR3 protein. The repertoire consists of some 140,000 distinct CDR3 sequences, with just under 7.5% occurring once and the leading ten covering under 15%. This clonotype has at least ten counts. Its antigen is currently unknown. The chain employs TRBV6-2 or TRBV6-3 and TRBJ2-3; 9 bases match TRBD2. The receptor's source is a female donor with ankylosing spondylitis or in good health (not recorded which). The sequencing sample was made of blood, either unsorted or a sorted T cell fraction (not recorded which). The CDR3 here is CASSYKSGSGGSRALTDTQYF. The CDR3 DNA is TGTGCCAGCAGTTACAAGTCGGGTAGCGGGGGCTCCAGAGCCTTAACAGATACGCAGTATTTT.